The text below deals with one TCR beta chain. The V end was cut by 3 bases, the J end by 0 bases, with 12 bases between. CDR3 size: 16 residues. CDR1 and CDR2 (germline): SGHNT, YENEEA. These data come from a study of blood T cell repertoires in COVID-19. Study-level background: The origin of the acute and convalescent COVID-19 samples was the United States, Italy and Spain. T cells, B-cell-depleted T cells, or PBMCs provided the cDNA or gDNA that served as material.

In the original analysis: Amplified reference gene primers provided the basis for estimating nucleated cell counts. Clones were sequenced by immunoSEQ multiplex PCR, and TCRdb holds only the in-frame ones, with some missing. The V and J calls and the clone size are those of that table, but D and trimming were determined from the DNA. Of about 190,000 clones in the sample, around 78% were seen once. The rearrangement joins TRBV11-3 to TRBJ2-1, with D maybe TRBD2 (5 bases). The receptor was isolated from a woman older than 75 with active or convalescent COVID-19. Material: peripheral blood. CDR3 nucleotide sequence: TGTGCCAGCAGCTTGGGCATCACTAGCTCCTACAATGAGCAGTTCTTC. Translating gives CASSLGITSSYNEQFF.